The clone carrying this T cell receptor beta chain showed up just a few times. What it recognizes is unknown. These data are taken from a study of T-cell reconstitution after alpha-beta-depleted transplantation in children. Overall study findings and caveats: Where alpha-beta T cells came from about two months after transplant was reportedly several hundred expanded graft clones.

Germline lookup yields CDR1 SGDLS and CDR2 YYNGEE. V lost 0 bases and J 0 bases, leaving 10 bases between the germline ends. The CDR3 loop spans 16 amino acids. This sample's TCRbeta library carried unique molecular identifier barcodes. TCRdb passed the PCR reads through MiXCR, listing each CDR3 protein once. This table holds about 420,000 distinct CDR3 sequences, 15% to 20% found once. The chain carries TRBV9 and TRBJ2-1, with D perhaps assigned TRBD1 or TRBD2 (6 bases each). This TCR was sampled from a boy under two years old who had a stem cell transplant for Wiskott-Aldrich syndrome, so the T cells may come from the graft donor. The sequencing here drew on PBMCs, mostly from graft donor cells, taken 360 days after TCRalphabeta/CD19-depleted stem cell transplant. CDR3 sequence reads: CASSVEGGSSYNEQFF. In nucleotides, the CDR3 is TGTGCCAGCAGCGTAGAGGGGGGTAGCTCCTACAATGAGCAGTTCTTC.